This entry lists 20 T cell receptor beta chains sequenced from one sample in a study of blood T cell repertoires in COVID-19. Assay: immunoSEQ multiplex PCR; the TCRdb copy retains only in-frame clones and omits some. The data show fewer than 450,000 clones, with more than 70% seen just once and 0.9% to 1.5% held by the top ten. The sequenced material came from PBMCs or T cells enriched from blood (not recorded which). Receptor source: a woman aged 18-29 years who had recovered from COVID-19.

The rearrangement links TRBV7-2 to TRBJ2-3, with 7 bases lining up with TRBD2. Trimming cost V 6 bases and J 3 bases; bases outside gene matches: 15. This CDR3 is built from 17 residues. Germline-derived CDR1 and CDR2 are SGHTA and FQGNSA. In nucleotides, the CDR3 is TGTGCCAGCAGTCATCATCTCCGCCTAGCGGAAACAGATACGCAGTATTTT. Translated: CASSHHLRLAETDTQYF.

The chain uses TRBV2 and TRBJ2-3; D might be TRBD1 (6 bases). Deletions cut 6 bases from V and 6 bases from J, with 16 bases between. The V gene's germline CDR1 is SNHLY and CDR2 FYNNEI. CDR3 length: 14 amino acids. The CDR3 sequence: CASRADRNADTQYF. Here the CDR3 DNA reads TGTGCCAGCAGAGCAGACAGGAATGCGGATACGCAGTATTTT.

The V call is TRBV6-5, the J call TRBJ1-1, with D perhaps TRBD1 (6 bases). V was clipped by 6 bases and J by 7 bases, with 12 bases between them. The CDR3 loop spans 12 amino acids. Germline V lookup: CDR1 MNHEY, CDR2 SVGAGI. The CDR3 is CASSRMDSEAFF. The CDR3 bases are TGTGCCAGCAGCCGAATGGACAGTGAAGCTTTCTTT.

The CDR3 loop is CATSDPSWTGELFF. The CDR3 DNA is TGTGCCACCAGTGATCCTAGTTGGACCGGGGAGCTGTTTTTT. V and J are TRBV24-1 and TRBJ2-2, with no clear D. CDR3 length equals 14 residues. The ends were cut back, 3 bases at V and 5 bases at J, with 9 bases in the middle. CDR1 is KGHDR and CDR2 is SFDVKD in the germline V gene.

The chain is built from TRBV6-5 and TRBJ1-1, with 7 bases lining up with TRBD1. After removal of 7 bases from V and 3 bases from J, the junction contained 5 bases not matched to a gene. The CDR3 extends over 13 amino acids. The germline CDR1 and CDR2 sequences are MNHEY and SVGAGI. The CDR3 region has the DNA TGTGCCAGCACCTTAACAGGGGACACTGAAGCTTTCTTT. Translation: CASTLTGDTEAFF.

V is TRBV6-5 and J is TRBJ1-2; a possible D gene is TRBD1 (5 bases). Between the trimmed V and J ends, which lost 0 bases and 5 bases, there was a span of 10 bases. The CDR3 is 14 amino acids. Germline V lookup: CDR1 MNHEY, CDR2 SVGAGI. CDR3 in DNA: TGTGCCAGCAGTTACTCGAGGGAGGGGTATGGCTACACCTTC. Its protein is CASSYSREGYGYTF.

V and J are TRBV19 and TRBJ1-3, with 9 bases fitting TRBD1. The CDR3 is made up of 15 amino acids. Trimming at V came to 4 bases and at J to 5 bases, leaving 6 bases not matched to a gene. Germline assignment: CDR1 LNHDA and CDR2 SQIVND (reference sequence). CDR3 DNA: TGTGCCAGTAGTACTCGACAGGGGGAGAGAAACACCATATATTTT. Its translation: CASSTRQGERNTIYF.

The chain carries TRBV6-1 and TRBJ1-3, with D tentatively TRBD1 (5 bases). The CDR3 length is 15 residues. CDR1 and CDR2 from the germline V gene are MNHNS and SASEGT. V dropped 2 bases and J dropped 6 bases, with 14 bases sitting between them. The CDR3 is CASSEFERGINTIYF. CDR3 DNA: TGTGCCAGCAGTGAATTTGAAAGGGGCATAAACACCATATATTTT.

There are a few counts of this clone. V and J are TRBV5-4 and TRBJ1-3, with a tentative D call TRBD1 (5 bases). V lost 1 base to trimming and J lost 0 bases, with 8 bases between them. The CDR3 runs 15 residues. Germline V gene data show CDR1 as SGHNT and CDR2 as YYREEE (reference sequence). CDR3 DNA: TGTGCCAGCAGCTTGACAGGACCCTCTGGAAACACCATATATTTT. Its translation is CASSLTGPSGNTIYF.

This chain links TRBV20-1 with TRBJ2-3, with TRBD2 matching 7 bases. CDR3 length: 15 residues. Per the germline V gene, CDR1 is DFQATT and CDR2 is SNEGSKA (reference sequence). Germline trimming cut 3 bases from V and 0 bases from J; bases unmatched to any gene: 6. CDR3 protein: CSASAGVTSTDTQYF. CDR3 coding DNA: TGCAGTGCTAGTGCGGGGGTGACTAGCACAGATACGCAGTATTTT.

This clone was seen a single time. This sequence joins TRBV2 and TRBJ2-2; TRBD1 matches 7 bases. Trimming cost V 4 bases and J 3 bases; bases outside gene matches: 5. The length of the CDR3 is 15 residues. Germline V gene lookup returns CDR1 SNHLY and CDR2 FYNNEI. CDR3 residues: CASSGQGSDTGELFF. The CDR3 DNA reads as TGTGCCAGCAGTGGACAGGGTAGCGACACCGGGGAGCTGTTTTTT.

The rearrangement links TRBV13 to TRBJ1-2, with D perhaps TRBD1 (6 bases). Trimming removed 5 bases from V and 2 bases from J, with 9 bases in between. CDR1 is PRHDT, CDR2 FYEKMQ, per germline (reference sequence). The CDR3 sequence is 13 residues long. The CDR3 DNA reads as TGTGCCAGCAGCCCCGGACAGAACTATGGCTACACCTTC. Protein sequence: CASSPGQNYGYTF.

DNA of the CDR3: TGTGCCAGCTCGTGGACAGGGGAAGCTAATGAAAAACTGTTTTTT. Amino acids: CASSWTGEANEKLFF. This sequence joins TRBV18 and TRBJ1-4; TRBD1 aligns across 9 bases. The CDR3 totals 15 residues. The germline V gene has CDR1 KGHSH and CDR2 LQKENI. The trim removed 6 bases at V and 3 bases at J, leaving 5 bases unmatched.

This clone has only one observation. The chain joins TRBV7-2 to TRBJ2-5, with TRBD2 matching over 16 bases. The CDR3 is made up of 19 amino acids. Losses at the gene ends were 4 bases for V and 1 base for J; bases not matched to a gene: 9. Per the germline V gene, CDR1 is SGHTA and CDR2 is FQGNSA. This CDR3 reads CASSSFPGLAGGPQETQYF. The CDR3, as DNA: TGTGCCAGCAGCTCGTTTCCGGGACTAGCGGGGGGGCCCCAAGAGACCCAGTACTTC.

This clone was detected a few times. The rearrangement links TRBV7-9 to TRBJ1-6; weak D call: TRBD1 (5 bases). Looked up from germline, CDR1 is SEHNR and CDR2 is FQNEAQ (reference sequence). The CDR3 is made up of 15 amino acids. V lost 1 base and J lost 9, with 13 bases in between. DNA for the CDR3: TGTGCCAGCAGCTTAGAGGACGCAGGGCTTTCACCCCTCCACTTT. Amino acid sequence: CASSLEDAGLSPLHF.

V and J are TRBV5-1 and TRBJ1-3; 10 bases agree with TRBD1. This CDR3 is built from 15 residues. The V gene's germline CDR1 is SGHRS and CDR2 YFSETQ. V dropped 4 bases and J dropped 2; count of bases not matched to a gene: 3. Here the CDR3 reads CASSPTGGPGNTIYF. In nucleotides, the CDR3 is TGCGCCAGCAGCCCGACAGGGGGCCCTGGAAACACCATATATTTT. Looking up the rest from reference TRBV5-1 and TRBJ1-3 gives the full variable domain: KAGVTQTPRYLIKTRGQQVTLSCSPISGHRSVSWYQQTPGQGLQFLFEYFSETQRNKGNFPGRFSGRQFSNSRSEMNVSTLELGDSALYLCASSPTGGPGNTIYFGEGSWLTVV.

The V call is TRBV4-1, the J call TRBJ1-3; TRBD1 might be the D (6 bases). Trimming stripped 5 bases from V and 2 bases from J, with 13 bases between. CDR3 length equals 15 residues. Germline V gene data show CDR1 as MGHRA and CDR2 as YSYEKL. The CDR3 DNA follows: TGCGCCAGCAGCTCGATCCCAGGGGCTGGAAACACCATATATTTT. Amino acid sequence: CASSSIPGAGNTIYF.

The chain joins TRBV14 to TRBJ2-7, with 7 bases matching TRBD1. V shed 4 bases and J 5 bases; nucleotides not matched to a gene: 11. This CDR3 comprises 15 residues. Germline V CDR1 and CDR2: SGHDN, FVKESK. CDR3 protein: CASSRKGAPTHEQYF. Written as DNA, the CDR3 is TGTGCCAGCAGCCGGAAGGGGGCGCCGACCCACGAGCAGTACTTC.

The rearrangement links TRBV6-5 to TRBJ1-1; 8 bases map to TRBD1. V lost 7 bases, J lost 7 bases, and 14 bases stayed unmatched. Germline values: CDR1 MNHEY, CDR2 SVGAGI. The CDR3 totals 15 residues. The chain's CDR3 is CASILQSRGRGEAFF. In DNA, the CDR3 is TGTGCCAGCATTTTACAGTCCAGGGGGCGTGGTGAAGCTTTCTTT.

V gene TRBV6-2 or TRBV6-3 combines with J gene TRBJ1-2; D not certain. CDR3 size: 13 residues. CDR1 MNHEY and CDR2 SVGEGT come from the germline V gene. V was shortened by 4 bases and J by 2 bases, with 8 bases between the two germline ends. This chain's CDR3 is CASSLTGNYGYTF. The DNA for the CDR3 is TGTGCCAGCAGTTTGACGGGGAACTATGGCTACACCTTC.